This is a list of T cell receptor beta chains from one sample in a study of T cell repertoires in cytomegalovirus infection. A single record per CDR3 protein comes from TCRdb applying MiXCR to the reads. The repertoire holds some 300,000 distinct CDR3 sequences, 17% seen once, with approximately 12% in the top ten. Sequenced material: PBMCs. Receptors were obtained from a human donor in good health (CMV status not recorded). Some clones in this sample may be carry-over from other donors' samples. Each CDR3 is given with its conserved first and last residue. The D gene is left open where the match is weak. Some rows have no size entry. The others give once, few or many, or a class for an expanded clone.

D gene | J gene | clone size | V gene | CDR3 protein | CDR3 DNA
NA | TRBJ2-1 | few | TRBV2 | CASSEGIAVYNEQFF | TGTGCCAGCAGTGAAGGGATAGCGGTATACAATGAGCAGTTCTTC
NA | TRBJ1-5 | many | TRBV28 | CASRSSNQPQHF | TGTGCCAGCAGGAGTAGCAATCAGCCCCAGCATTTT
TRBD1 | TRBJ1-5 | NA | TRBV28 | CASSLWGTGNNQPQHF | TGTGCCAGCAGTTTATGGGGGACAGGGAACAATCAGCCCCAGCATTTT
TRBD2 | TRBJ2-1 | many | TRBV7-2 | CASSFTSGGGNEQFF | TGTGCCAGCAGCTTTACTAGCGGGGGGGGTAATGAGCAGTTCTTC
NA | TRBJ1-5 | many | TRBV28 | CASSSYLRRSNQPQHF | TGTGCCAGCAGTTCGTACCTAAGACGGTCGAATCAGCCCCAGCATTTT
NA | TRBJ2-5 | few | TRBV6-4 | CASSDILRWKPQETQYF | TGTGCCAGCAGTGACATTTTGAGGTGGAAACCCCAAGAGACCCAGTACTTC
TRBD2 | TRBJ2-3 | many | TRBV7-2 | CASSLAITSGGRNTDTQYF | TGTGCCAGCAGCTTAGCGATTACTAGCGGGGGGAGGAACACAGATACGCAGTATTTT
NA | TRBJ2-5 | few | TRBV5-4 | CASSLVARGGPETQYF | TGTGCCAGCAGCTTGGTTGCCAGGGGGGGGCCAGAGACCCAGTACTTC
NA | TRBJ2-5 | few | TRBV20-1 | CSATRGTTGQRQETQYF | TGCAGTGCTACCCGGGGGACAACGGGACAGCGACAAGAGACCCAGTACTTC
TRBD2 | TRBJ2-1 | once | TRBV12-3/TRBV12-4 | CASSAASGGGNEQFF | TGTGCCAGCAGTGCCGCTAGCGGGGGGGGTAATGAGCAGTTCTTC
NA | TRBJ2-3 | few | TRBV7-2 | CASSPNPKSDTQYF | TGTGCCAGCAGCCCCAACCCTAAATCAGATACGCAGTATTTT
TRBD2 | TRBJ2-1 | NA | TRBV18 | CASSPTSGAGNEQFF | TGTGCCAGCTCACCGACTAGCGGGGCCGGGAATGAGCAGTTCTTC
NA | TRBJ1-2 | many | TRBV7-2 | CASNAGTHYGYTF | TGTGCCAGCAACGCCGGGACACACTATGGCTACACCTTC